The present entry profiles one T cell receptor (beta chain) with its context. Its binding antigen is unknown. It has no much larger one-base neighbor in the sample; base qualities were not kept. The CDR3, cysteine through phenylalanine, is 11 amino acids long. Only the CDR3 part of the read is kept: 33 bases, read in frame from the first base. CDR1 is given as MNHNS and CDR2 as SASEGT, both from the germline V gene. The germline ends are 9 bases apart after V is trimmed by 8 bases and J by 5 bases. This sample stems from a study of T cell responses to AZD1222 COVID-19 vaccine (TCRdb year 2021). Background for the entire study: AZD1222 recipients whose second dose came at about 4 weeks and those whose second dose came at about 12 weeks were combined into one group, since spike-specific TCR depth and breadth did not differ between the two schedules. TCR sequencing covered 233 trial participants: 200 to 210 given two doses of AZD1222 and around 25 given two doses of MenACWY control vaccine. Trial participants were enrolled into age subgroups of 18-55, 56-69 and 70-plus years, which contained 148, 28 and 57 TCR-sequenced participants, respectively. Summary of the overall study and its limitations: Participants were mostly white British, with more females than males. The authors suggested clonal diversity may have been underestimated. CD4 TCRs associated with the vaccine covered the entire spike protein, and the dominant responses were in regions 160-218 and 743-854. Because no day 14 peak-response samples were available, repertoires were characterized only after the peak T cell response. The 56-69-year group was small, and its depth increase did not reach significance, likely because of low power. After two AZD1222 doses, both the breadth and the depth of spike-specific TCRs were significantly higher than at day 0 and than in MenACWY recipients. Conclusions about previously exposed vaccinees are limited because only five to seven AZD1222 recipients were SARS-CoV-2 seropositive at baseline. Epitopes outside the regions mutated in the B.1.351 and B.1.1.7 variants were reportedly recognized by nearly half of the unique spike-specific TCRs.

What this sample's time point label stands for: baseline before first vaccination. Vaccinee samples were obtained from the UK trials COV001 and COV002, which included a single-blind randomized controlled phase 2/3 trial of AZD1222 (ChAdOx1 nCoV-19) in healthy adults. For TCRbeta chain sequencing, PBMC samples were collected from trial participants at day 0 and at day 28 after the second dose. The CDR3 regions of human TCRbeta chains were subjected to immunosequencing. Per the original workflow: Repertoire TCRs were checked for matches against a reference library of SARS-CoV-2-specific TCRs that had been generated using the MIRA antigen-specificity platform. Breadth meant the fraction of unique TCRs that were SARS-CoV-2-associated, whereas depth meant the fraction of total T cells that were SARS-CoV-2-associated. Using the MIRA data, each spike-specific TCR was assigned both to the spike region to which the TCR was reactive and to a CD4 or CD8 class. Log10-transformed breadth and depth values were compared by one-way ANOVA with Sidak's multiple comparisons tests. This immuneACCESS table, as held by TCRdb, lists in-frame sequences with V and J called but not all clones. Of the missing ones, under half trace to an unresolved V gene in checked studies; the others have no known cause. V and J calls and clone size are copied from that table; D and trimming were computed from the DNA. The sample table records approximately 100,000 clones; less than 95% of these occur just once. Together, the top ten hold 1% to 1.5% of the sample.

The sequence is built from TRBV6-1 and TRBJ1-2; the D segment cannot be called with confidence. The sequence was collected from an adult in good health. The material was peripheral blood, obtained on day 0 of AZD1222 vaccination. This receptor has the CDR3 CASGDKYGYTF. The DNA sequence is as follows: TGTGCCAGCGGAGACAAATATGGCTACACCTTC.